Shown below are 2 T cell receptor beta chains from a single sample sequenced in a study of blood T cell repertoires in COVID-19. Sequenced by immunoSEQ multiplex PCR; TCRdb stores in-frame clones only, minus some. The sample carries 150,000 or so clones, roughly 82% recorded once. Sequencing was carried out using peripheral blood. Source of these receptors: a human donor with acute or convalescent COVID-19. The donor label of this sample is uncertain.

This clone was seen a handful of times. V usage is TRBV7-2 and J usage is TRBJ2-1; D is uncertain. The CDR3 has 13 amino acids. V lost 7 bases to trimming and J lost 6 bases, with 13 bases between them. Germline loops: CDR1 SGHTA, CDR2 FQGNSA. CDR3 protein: CASTPWPPNEQFF. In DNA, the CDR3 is TGTGCCAGCACCCCCTGGCCACCCAATGAGCAGTTCTTC.

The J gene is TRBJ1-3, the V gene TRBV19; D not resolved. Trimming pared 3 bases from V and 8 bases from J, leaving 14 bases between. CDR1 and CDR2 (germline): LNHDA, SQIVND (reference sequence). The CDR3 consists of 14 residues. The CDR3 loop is CASSIEVARDTIYF. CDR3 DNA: TGTGCCAGTAGTATCGAGGTTGCGCGAGACACCATATATTTT.